Described below is a single TCR beta chain sequence and its context. Its antigen is not identified. Unique molecular identifiers featured in each of the TCR beta cDNA libraries. TCRdb reprocessed the PCR reads via MiXCR and lists one record per CDR3 protein. The data show about 820,000 distinct CDR3 sequences, with 53% seen just once and over 4% held by the top ten. This specimen comes from a study of post-analysis software for immune sequencing data. As for the study in general: Disease trajectories encompassed relapsing-remitting, secondary progressive and progressive-relapsing multiple sclerosis.

The V gene's germline CDR1 is SQVTM and CDR2 ANQGSEA. With 3 bases clipped from V and 4 bases from J, the junction kept 4 bases outside the gene matches. This CDR3 has 14 residues. Study findings and constraints: Four to six TRBV segments were significantly more frequent in patients than in controls. TRBV5-6, TRBV5-1 and TRBV20-1 were among these segments. Controls' normalized Chao1 diversity significantly exceeded that of multiple sclerosis patients.

Sample: blood. The receptor was derived from a girl under 18 with multiple sclerosis. The rearrangement uses TRBV29-1 and TRBJ1-5; 9 bases align to TRBD1. The CDR3 sequence: CSVETGGWNQPQHF. The CDR3 nucleotides read TGCAGCGTTGAGACAGGGGGTTGGAATCAGCCCCAGCATTTT.